This T cell receptor (beta chain) was sequenced during a study of blood T cell repertoires in COVID-19. Study processing details: The assay estimated nucleated cells by amplifying reference gene primers. Sequenced by immunoSEQ multiplex PCR; TCRdb stores in-frame clones only, minus some. The V and J calls and clone size are taken from that table; D and trimming were inferred from the DNA. The sample carries tens of thousands of clones, around 86% recorded once. Trimming left V 0 bases short and J 3 bases short, with 5 bases between. Germline CDR1 SGHAT, CDR2 FQNNGV. This CDR3 comprises 13 residues. The rearrangement uses TRBV11-2 and TRBJ2-5; no definite D call. The sequence derives from a woman older than 75 with active or convalescent COVID-19. Sample: peripheral blood. The CDR3 DNA is TGTGCCAGCAGCTTAGATCAGAAAGAGACCCAGTACTTC. Translated, it gives CASSLDQKETQYF. The variable domain in full, with the rest retrieved from reference TRBV11-2 and TRBJ2-5, is EAGVAQSPRYKIIEKRQSVAFWCNPISGHATLYWYQQILGQGPKLLIQFQNNGVVDDSQLPKDRFSAERLKGVDSTLKIQPAKLEDSAVYLCASSLDQKETQYFGPGTRLLVL.